Below, 27 T cell receptor beta chains from the same sample are listed, as sequenced in a study of blood T cell repertoires in COVID-19. TCRdb's table, derived via immunoSEQ multiplex PCR, lists solely in-frame clones and lacks some. The sample shows roughly 300,000 clones, about 82% of them seen only once. Sequences were obtained from peripheral blood. The receptors derive from a woman aged 45-65 years with acute or convalescent COVID-19.

CDR3 sequence: CASSLAGGQGSSPLHF. CDR3 nucleotides: TGTGCCAGCAGCTTGGCGGGGGGTCAGGGAAGTTCACCCCTCCACTTT. The V and J genes are TRBV5-4 and TRBJ1-6; D might be TRBD1 (5 bases). The CDR3 loop spans 16 amino acids. V lost 0 bases and J lost 9, with 16 bases in between. The germline V gene encodes CDR1 SGHNT and CDR2 YYREEE (reference sequence). The full variable domain, rest sourced from reference TRBV5-4 and TRBJ1-6, is ETGVTQSPTHLIKTRGQQVTLRCSSQSGHNTVSWYQQALGQGPQFIFQYYREEENGRGNFPPRFSGLQFPNYSSELNVNALELDDSALYLCASSLAGGQGSSPLHFGNGTRLTVT.

There are a few counts of this clone. This chain joins TRBV7-6 and TRBJ2-7, with TRBD2 identical over 10 bases. The ends lost 3 bases at V and 1 base at J; junction bases unmatched: 3. The CDR3 spans 15 residues. Germline V CDR1 and CDR2: SGHVS, FNYEAQ. The CDR3 spells CASSFLLAGSYEQYF. The CDR3 DNA sequence: TGTGCCAGCAGCTTTTTACTAGCGGGATCCTACGAGCAGTACTTC.

The gene calls are TRBV10-3 and TRBJ2-5; 7 bases are a match to TRBD2. This CDR3 comprises 14 residues. V was clipped by 0 bases and J by 3 bases; unmatched bases: 1. Germline-derived CDR1 and CDR2 are ENHRY and SYGVKD. The CDR3 sequence is CAISESGGKETQYF. The DNA of the CDR3 is TGTGCCATCAGTGAGTCGGGAGGGAAAGAGACCCAGTACTTC.

This chain joins TRBV7-6 and TRBJ2-7; 13 bases agree with TRBD2. Germline CDR1 SGHVS, CDR2 FNYEAQ. The V gene end was trimmed by 5 bases and the J gene end by 6 bases; junction bases not matched to a gene: 7. This CDR3 contains 15 residues. The CDR3 DNA reads as TGTGCCAGCAGCCCGGAACTAGCGGGAGGGCGCGAGCAGTACTTC. As protein: CASSPELAGGREQYF.

This clone turned up a few times. The chain uses TRBV2 and TRBJ1-1; D not resolved. The V and J ends lost 4 bases and 3 bases respectively, with 9 bases between them. Germline CDR1 reads SNHLY; CDR2 reads FYNNEI. The CDR3 contains 13 residues. CDR3 protein: CASSGEGDTEAFF. CDR3 DNA: TGTGCCAGCAGTGGGGAGGGAGACACTGAAGCTTTCTTT.

The chain recombines TRBV30 with TRBJ2-7; possible D gene TRBD2, 6 bases. Per germline, CDR1 GTSNPN and CDR2 SVGIG (reference sequence). V shed 4 bases and J shed 6 bases, with 10 bases lying between them. The CDR3 extends over 11 amino acids. This CDR3 is CAWMGGGEQYF. The DNA of the CDR3 is TGTGCCTGGATGGGGGGTGGCGAGCAGTACTTC.

In regard to this clone: The sample contains more than one DNA sequence encoding this CDR3. For the CDR3, the DNA is TGCGCCAGCAGCTCAGGACAGGGGTACAATGAGCAGTTCTTC. Translation gives CASSSGQGYNEQFF. The chain combines TRBV5-1 with TRBJ2-1; 9 nucleotides agree with TRBD1. This CDR3 is built from 14 residues. Germline CDR1 reads SGHRS; CDR2 reads YFSETQ. The V gene end was trimmed by 3 bases and the J gene end by 4 bases; junction bases not matched to a gene: 2.

J is TRBJ2-3 and V is TRBV2; no clear D. Deletions cut 8 bases from V and 6 bases from J, with 12 bases between. The V gene's germline CDR1 is SNHLY and CDR2 FYNNEI. CDR3 length: 12 residues. CDR3: CASGIASDTQYF. CDR3 DNA: TGTGCCAGCGGTATCGCGTCTGATACGCAGTATTTT.

This chain uses TRBV19 with TRBJ2-1; unclear D gene. This CDR3 contains 12 residues. Germline loops: CDR1 LNHDA, CDR2 SQIVND (reference sequence). Trimming stripped 10 bases from V and 6 bases from J, with 13 bases between. The CDR3 spells CATQIRVNEQFF. In DNA, the CDR3 is TGTGCCACCCAAATTCGAGTCAATGAGCAGTTCTTC.

The V and J genes are TRBV7-2 and TRBJ2-3, with TRBD2 matching over 9 bases. The CDR3 has 16 amino acids. Germline values: CDR1 SGHTA, CDR2 FQGNSA. V shed 1 base and J 2 bases; nucleotides not matched to a gene: 4. CDR3 protein: CASSLVIAGATDTQYF. The CDR3 DNA reads TGTGCCAGCAGCTTAGTTATAGCGGGAGCCACAGATACGCAGTATTTT.

The chain combines TRBV28 with TRBJ2-3, with a tentative D call TRBD2 (5 bases). CDR3 size: 16 residues. Germline V gene lookup returns CDR1 MDHEN and CDR2 SYDVKM. V lost 0 bases and J lost 0, with 10 bases in between. The CDR3 reads CASSLWAGSSTDTQYF. CDR3 nucleotides: TGTGCCAGCAGTTTATGGGCGGGCTCTAGCACAGATACGCAGTATTTT. The whole variable domain, filled in from reference TRBV28 and TRBJ2-3, reads DVKVTQSSRYLVKRTGEKVFLECVQDMDHENMFWYRQDPGLGLRLIYFSYDVKMKEKGDIPEGYSVSREKKERFSLILESASTNQTSMYLCASSLWAGSSTDTQYFGPGTRLTVL.

The chain combines TRBV19 with TRBJ2-2, with 15 nucleotides matching TRBD2. Looked up from germline, CDR1 is LNHDA and CDR2 is SQIVND (reference sequence). The V segment lost 5 bases and the J segment 0 bases; nucleotides outside the gene matches: 4. The CDR3 has 18 residues. The CDR3 here is CASSLGLAGGPNTGELFF. The CDR3 DNA follows: TGTGCCAGTAGTCTAGGACTAGCGGGAGGGCCGAACACCGGGGAGCTGTTTTTT.

The chain links TRBV6-5 to TRBJ2-7; a possible D gene is TRBD2 (7 bases). The CDR3 has 12 residues. Germline-derived CDR1 and CDR2 are MNHEY and SVGAGI. V lost 11 bases to trimming and J lost 4 bases, with 15 bases between them. DNA of the CDR3: TGTGCCCTGGGGGGGCCCGGATACGAGCAGTACTTC. Its translation is CALGGPGYEQYF.

A single count supports this clone. Within the sample, other DNA sequences also encode this same CDR3. The genes are TRBV19 and TRBJ2-2; D not resolved. Germline CDR1 LNHDA, CDR2 SQIVND (reference sequence). The CDR3 extends over 13 amino acids. The V end lost 3 bases, the J end lost 1 base, and 3 bases lay between the germline ends. The CDR3 loop is CASSILNTGELFF. The CDR3 nucleotides read TGTGCCAGTAGTATCCTGAACACCGGGGAGCTGTTTTTT.

This clone appeared a single time. The chain combines TRBV30 with TRBJ2-1; 8 bases are shared with TRBD2. The CDR3 totals 15 residues. Per germline, CDR1 GTSNPN and CDR2 SVGIG (reference sequence). V trimming: 0 bases; J trimming: 7 bases; junction bases outside the gene matches: 8. CDR3 in amino acids: CAWSVQVLAVNEQFF. CDR3 DNA: TGTGCCTGGAGTGTACAGGTACTAGCGGTGAATGAGCAGTTCTTC.

The J gene is TRBJ2-1, the V gene TRBV7-3; 8 bases align to TRBD2. The germline CDR1 and CDR2 sequences are SGHTA and FQGTGA. V trimming: 8 bases; J trimming: 4 bases; junction bases outside the gene matches: 7. This CDR3 comprises 14 residues. CDR3 DNA sequence: TGTGCCAGCGGGCGGGCGGGAGGTTACAATGAGCAGTTCTTC. Its protein is CASGRAGGYNEQFF.

This clone has more than one count but fewer than ten. This chain links TRBV12-3 or TRBV12-4 with TRBJ1-1; D perhaps matches TRBD1 (6 bases). Trimming removed 5 bases at V and 5 bases at J, with 12 bases between. CDR3 length: 13 amino acids. The CDR3 coding sequence is TGTGCCAGCAGTACCCCAGGGGAAACTGAAGCTTTCTTT. Its translation is CASSTPGETEAFF.

About this clone: The same CDR3 is also encoded by other DNA sequences in this sample. The chain couples TRBV4-1 to TRBJ2-7, with D uncertain. The CDR3 spans 14 residues. V was shortened by 1 base and J by 0 bases, with 7 bases between the two germline ends. Germline lookup yields CDR1 MGHRA and CDR2 YSYEKL. In DNA, the CDR3 is TGCGCCAGCAGCCAAGTATCTAGCTCCTACGAGCAGTACTTC. Translation: CASSQVSSSYEQYF.

The CDR3 protein is CATSDPTRGPEQPQHF. CDR3 coding DNA: TGTGCCACCAGTGACCCCACCAGGGGGCCGGAGCAGCCCCAGCATTTT. This rearrangement joins TRBV24-1 to TRBJ1-5; the match to TRBD1 covers 8 bases. The CDR3 length is 16 residues. The germline CDR1 and CDR2 sequences are KGHDR and SFDVKD. V gave up 4 bases and J gave up 7 bases; unmatched junction bases: 11.

This chain links TRBV9 with TRBJ1-2, with D hard to call. CDR1 SGDLS and CDR2 YYNGEE come from the germline V gene. Between the trimmed V and J ends, which lost 3 bases and 8 bases, there was a span of 17 bases. The CDR3 covers 14 residues. The CDR3 reads CASSAPGGLAGYTF. The CDR3 DNA follows: TGTGCCAGCAGCGCCCCGGGAGGGTTGGCCGGCTACACCTTC.

V is TRBV27 and J is TRBJ2-3; 13 nucleotides align to TRBD2. CDR3 length: 14 amino acids. V dropped 4 bases and J dropped 14; count of bases not matched to a gene: 9. Germline V gives CDR1 MNHEY, CDR2 SMNVEV (reference sequence). CDR3 amino acids: CASSYGTSGRAWYF. The CDR3 nucleotides are TGTGCCAGCAGTTATGGTACTAGCGGGAGGGCCTGGTATTTT.

A single count supports this clone. The chain is built from TRBV27 and TRBJ2-1; D unclear. CDR1 and CDR2 (germline): MNHEY, SMNVEV (reference sequence). The CDR3 has 17 residues. Deletions cut 6 bases from V and 1 base from J, with 19 bases between. The CDR3 loop reads CASSSKVAVSSYNEQFF. DNA for the CDR3: TGTGCCAGCAGCTCCAAAGTCGCAGTTTCATCCTACAATGAGCAGTTCTTC.

V is TRBV30 and J is TRBJ2-2; TRBD2 agrees at 10 bases. Germline CDR1 and CDR2: GTSNPN and SVGIG (reference sequence). This CDR3 contains 15 residues. With V trimmed by 1 base and J by 4 bases, 3 bases remained unmatched. The CDR3 loop is CAWSGLAGVTGELFF. DNA for the CDR3: TGTGCCTGGAGTGGTCTAGCGGGAGTCACCGGGGAGCTGTTTTTT.

The rearrangement uses TRBV11-2 and TRBJ2-7, with D maybe TRBD2 (6 bases). The CDR3 extends over 13 amino acids. Trimming left V 2 bases short and J 11 bases short, with 16 bases between. Germline assignment: CDR1 SGHAT and CDR2 FQNNGV. For the CDR3, the DNA is TGTGCCAGCAGCTTATTAGTTACGGGAGCCGAGTACTTC. Translation: CASSLLVTGAEYF.

The chain couples TRBV5-1 to TRBJ1-4; D possibly corresponds to TRBD1 (5 bases). Between the trimmed V and J ends, which lost 0 bases and 3 bases, there was a span of 21 bases. The CDR3 has 19 amino acids. CDR1 is SGHRS, CDR2 YFSETQ, per germline. CDR3 in amino acids: CASSLARTTNSIANEKLFF. CDR3 DNA: TGCGCCAGCAGCTTGGCCCGGACAACTAATAGCATCGCTAATGAAAAACTGTTTTTT. Full variable domain (outside the CDR3, taken from reference TRBV5-1 and TRBJ1-4): KAGVTQTPRYLIKTRGQQVTLSCSPISGHRSVSWYQQTPGQGLQFLFEYFSETQRNKGNFPGRFSGRQFSNSRSEMNVSTLELGDSALYLCASSLARTTNSIANEKLFFGSGTQLSVL.

This chain connects TRBV7-9 to TRBJ2-3, with TRBD1 matching 9 bases. J gave up 5 bases and V 6 bases, and 9 bases lay outside the gene matches. Looked up from germline, CDR1 is SEHNR and CDR2 is FQNEAQ (reference sequence). CDR3 size: 15 residues. The CDR3 sequence is CASSLGQGSGDTQYF. As DNA, the CDR3 is TGTGCCAGCAGTTTGGGACAGGGCTCGGGAGATACGCAGTATTTT.

This clone was found a few times. The chain is built from TRBV7-8 and TRBJ2-3; possibly TRBD1 for D (5 bases). The germline V gene has CDR1 SGHVS and CDR2 FQNEAQ. This CDR3 comprises 15 residues. Deletions cut 4 bases from V and 1 base from J, with 12 bases between. Written as DNA, the CDR3 is TGTGCCAGCAGCTGGACAAGACTGGGCACAGATACGCAGTATTTT. It specifies CASSWTRLGTDTQYF.